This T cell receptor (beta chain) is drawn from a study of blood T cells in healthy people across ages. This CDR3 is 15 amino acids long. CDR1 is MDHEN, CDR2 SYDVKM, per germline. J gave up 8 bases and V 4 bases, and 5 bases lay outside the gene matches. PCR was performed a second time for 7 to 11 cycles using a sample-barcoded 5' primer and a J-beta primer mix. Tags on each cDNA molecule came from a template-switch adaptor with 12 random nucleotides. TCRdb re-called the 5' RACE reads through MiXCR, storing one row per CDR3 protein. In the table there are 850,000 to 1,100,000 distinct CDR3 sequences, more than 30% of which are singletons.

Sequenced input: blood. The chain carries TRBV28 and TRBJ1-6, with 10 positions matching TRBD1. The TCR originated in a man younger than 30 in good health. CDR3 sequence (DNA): TGTGCCAGCAGTTGGGGACAGGGGTATGATTCACCCCTCCACTTT. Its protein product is CASSWGQGYDSPLHF.